Presented here are 20 T cell receptor beta chains from one specimen sequenced in a study of T-cell memory formation after mild COVID-19. TCRdb redid the calling of the 5' RACE reads with MiXCR, one entry per CDR3 protein. Among about 150,000 distinct CDR3 sequences listed, 25% to 40% were seen once. Sequencing used PBMCs or a T cell subset sorted from them (not recorded which). The receptors come from an adult woman who had mild COVID-19 (a few samples of this study predate the infection). Cell type and time point are not known.

The chain has TRBV19 and TRBJ2-1; TRBD1 agrees at 9 bases. J lost 6 bases, V lost 6 bases, and 6 bases had no gene match. There are 14 residues in the CDR3. Germline V gives CDR1 LNHDA, CDR2 SQIVND (reference sequence). The DNA for the CDR3 is TGTGCCAGTAGCGCCGGACAGGGGTTCAATGAGCAGTTCTTC. Translated, it gives CASSAGQGFNEQFF.

Only a few counts were recorded for this clonotype. The CDR3 DNA reads as TGTGCCAGCAGACAAACAGGGGGCGGCCACACTGAAGCTTTCTTT. Protein: CASRQTGGGHTEAFF. The V call is TRBV7-2, the J call TRBJ1-1, with 9 bases that match TRBD1. V shed 6 bases, J shed 3 bases, and the junction held 8 bases outside the gene matches. The CDR3 spans 15 residues. Germline values: CDR1 SGHTA, CDR2 FQGNSA.

The chain carries TRBV7-3 and TRBJ1-1, with D perhaps matching TRBD1 (5 bases). The CDR3 length is 15 residues. V was pared by 3 bases and J by 3 bases, with 14 bases between. Germline assignment: CDR1 SGHTA and CDR2 FQGTGA. The CDR3 DNA reads as TGTGCCAGCAGCTTGGCCCGGGGGGGAGACACTGAAGCTTTCTTT. As protein: CASSLARGGDTEAFF.

This clonotype turned up a few times. The V call is TRBV3-1, the J call TRBJ2-7; possibly TRBD2 for D (6 bases). The germline V gene has CDR1 LGHDT and CDR2 YNNKEL (reference sequence). The CDR3 runs to 16 residues. V lost 1 base and J 7 bases, leaving 20 bases between the germline ends. The CDR3 here is CASSQASVGGTREQYF. CDR3 coding DNA: TGTGCCAGCAGCCAAGCATCGGTAGGAGGGACGAGGGAGCAGTACTTC.

At least ten counts were recorded for this clonotype. This chain uses TRBV12-3 or TRBV12-4 with TRBJ2-5; D is undetermined. Trimming left V 0 bases short and J 2 bases short, with 10 bases between. The CDR3 spans 15 residues. The CDR3 protein is CASSLAPSIQETQYF. The CDR3 coding sequence is TGTGCCAGCAGTTTAGCTCCCAGCATTCAAGAGACCCAGTACTTC.

The rearrangement joins TRBV10-3 to TRBJ2-5, with D perhaps matching TRBD1 or TRBD2 (5 bases each). Germline-derived CDR1 and CDR2 are ENHRY and SYGVKD. The CDR3 is made up of 20 amino acids. Trimming stripped 3 bases from V and 2 bases from J, with 28 bases between. As DNA, the CDR3 is TGTGCCATCAGTGATCCCCGGGACGAAATTCCCGAACCCCCTCAAGAGACCCAGTACTTC. This sequence encodes CAISDPRDEIPEPPQETQYF.

This clonotype was seen more than once but under ten times. CDR3 amino acids: CASSQDWGPGTQYF. The CDR3 DNA is TGTGCCAGCAGCCAAGATTGGGGTCCGGGGACCCAGTACTTC. This chain joins TRBV14 and TRBJ2-5; no reliable D call. Germline CDR1 SGHDN, CDR2 FVKESK. Trimming cost V 0 bases and J 7 bases, with 12 bases left between them. This CDR3 contains 14 residues.

This clonotype was picked up a small number of times. The chain employs TRBV29-1 and TRBJ2-5, with TRBD2 identical over 8 bases. Germline V CDR1 and CDR2: SQVTM, ANQGSEA. The CDR3 is made up of 14 amino acids. V shed 7 bases, J shed 5 bases, and the junction held 12 bases outside the gene matches. This chain's CDR3 is CSGLARVTGETQYF. The CDR3 region has the DNA TGCAGCGGACTAGCGCGAGTCACGGGGGAGACCCAGTACTTC. The full variable domain, completed using reference TRBV29-1 and TRBJ2-5, is SAVISQKPSRDICQRGTSLTIQCQVDSQVTMMFWYRQQPGQSLTLIATANQGSEATYESGFVIDKFPISRPNLTFSTLTVSNMSPEDSSIYLCSGLARVTGETQYFGPGTRLLVL.

In its sample, this clonotype was seen a few times. V is TRBV5-1 and J is TRBJ2-7; D unclear. Germline lookup yields CDR1 SGHRS and CDR2 YFSETQ. Trimming removed 2 bases at V and 0 bases at J, with 6 bases between. The length of the CDR3 is 13 residues. In DNA form, the CDR3 reads TGCGCCAGCAGCTTAAGAGTCTCCTACGAGCAGTACTTC. Protein product: CASSLRVSYEQYF.

V and J are TRBV6-5 and TRBJ1-2; possible D gene TRBD1, 6 bases. V dropped 3 bases and J dropped 8 bases, with 19 bases sitting between them. Germline CDR1 is MNHEY and CDR2 is SVGAGI. CDR3 length: 15 amino acids. The CDR3 protein is CASSYQGISLSGYTF. The CDR3 DNA sequence: TGTGCCAGCAGTTATCAGGGGATCTCTCTAAGCGGCTACACCTTC.

The chain joins TRBV4-2 to TRBJ2-1; tentative D call: TRBD1 (5 bases). The CDR3 is 16 residues long. CDR1 LGHNA and CDR2 YNFKEQ come from the germline V gene. V lost 0 bases, J lost 7 bases, and 16 bases lay in between. CDR3 in amino acids: CASSQDQERGWNEQFF. DNA of the CDR3: TGTGCCAGCAGCCAAGATCAGGAAAGGGGATGGAATGAGCAGTTCTTC.

The chain uses TRBV3-1 and TRBJ2-4; D remains ambiguous. Trimming pared 1 base from V and 10 bases from J, leaving 11 bases between. Germline values: CDR1 LGHDT, CDR2 YNNKEL (reference sequence). This CDR3 is 13 amino acids long. CDR3: CASSQGSRGIQYF. The CDR3 DNA reads as TGTGCCAGCAGCCAAGGCAGCCGTGGTATTCAGTACTTC.

Only a few counts were recorded for this clonotype. The rearrangement links TRBV4-1 to TRBJ1-2, with D tentatively TRBD1 (5 bases). V was trimmed by 3 bases and J by 8 bases, leaving 13 bases between them. CDR3 size: 13 residues. Germline CDR1 and CDR2: MGHRA and YSYEKL. The CDR3 nucleotides are TGCGCCAGCAGCCACGCTGGGGGTTGGGGCTACACCTTC. Translation: CASSHAGGWGYTF.

This clonotype was seen many times. The chain combines TRBV5-1 with TRBJ2-1, with 10 bases that match TRBD1. This CDR3 has 15 amino acids. Unmatched junction bases numbered 8, after V lost 4 bases and J lost 7 bases. Germline V gene sequence: CDR1 SGHRS, CDR2 YFSETQ. The DNA for the CDR3 is TGCGCCAGCAGCCCGGGACAGGGGATCAGAAATGAGCAGTTCTTC. It codes for CASSPGQGIRNEQFF.

V gene TRBV6-5 combines with J gene TRBJ1-2; no definite D call. The CDR3 runs 15 residues. Per the germline V gene, CDR1 is MNHEY and CDR2 is SVGAGI. The V end was cut by 6 bases, the J end by 4 bases, with 18 bases between. The DNA of the CDR3 is TGTGCCAGCAGCCCCGATGGGTGGAACTTCTATGGCTACACCTTC. Its protein is CASSPDGWNFYGYTF.

There are a few counts of this clonotype. The chain links TRBV7-9 to TRBJ1-2, with D perhaps TRBD1 (5 bases). V was shortened by 1 base and J by 1 base, with 10 bases between the two germline ends. The CDR3 is made up of 15 amino acids. The V gene's germline CDR1 is SEHNR and CDR2 FQNEAQ (reference sequence). The chain's CDR3 is CASSLGETVNYGYTF. Written as DNA, the CDR3 is TGTGCCAGCAGCTTAGGAGAGACAGTTAACTATGGCTACACCTTC.

This chain uses TRBV10-3 with TRBJ1-2; perhaps TRBD1 as D (6 bases). Deletions cut 0 bases from V and 6 bases from J, with 17 bases between. Germline CDR1 reads ENHRY; CDR2 reads SYGVKD. The CDR3 loop spans 16 amino acids. The CDR3 DNA reads as TGTGCCATCAGTGAGTCCCGACAGGTAGTCCTGGATGGCTACACCTTC. Translating it yields CAISESRQVVLDGYTF.

A few counts support this clonotype. This chain connects TRBV27 to TRBJ2-7, with a possible D match to TRBD2 (7 bases). The CDR3 has 14 amino acids. Trimming pared 5 bases from V and 2 bases from J, leaving 13 bases between. The V gene's germline CDR1 is MNHEY and CDR2 SMNVEV (reference sequence). The CDR3 reads CASSGGGPTYEQYF. CDR3 nucleotide sequence: TGTGCCAGCAGTGGGGGGGGCCCGACCTACGAGCAGTACTTC.

V usage is TRBV7-2 and J usage is TRBJ2-1; 13 nucleotides agree with TRBD2. The CDR3 is made up of 16 amino acids. V shed 5 bases, J shed 5 bases, and the junction held 6 bases outside the gene matches. Germline CDR1 is SGHTA and CDR2 is FQGNSA. Written as DNA, the CDR3 is TGTGCCAGCAGCCATACCGGGACTAGCGGGAACAATGAGCAGTTCTTC. Its translation is CASSHTGTSGNNEQFF.

V gene TRBV12-3 or TRBV12-4 combines with J gene TRBJ2-1; no reliable D call. The CDR3 is 12 residues long. The V gene lost 5 bases and the J gene lost 5 bases, with 7 bases spanning the gap. The CDR3 coding sequence is TGTGCCAGCAGTCTTTTCAACAATGAGCAGTTCTTC. This gives the protein CASSLFNNEQFF.